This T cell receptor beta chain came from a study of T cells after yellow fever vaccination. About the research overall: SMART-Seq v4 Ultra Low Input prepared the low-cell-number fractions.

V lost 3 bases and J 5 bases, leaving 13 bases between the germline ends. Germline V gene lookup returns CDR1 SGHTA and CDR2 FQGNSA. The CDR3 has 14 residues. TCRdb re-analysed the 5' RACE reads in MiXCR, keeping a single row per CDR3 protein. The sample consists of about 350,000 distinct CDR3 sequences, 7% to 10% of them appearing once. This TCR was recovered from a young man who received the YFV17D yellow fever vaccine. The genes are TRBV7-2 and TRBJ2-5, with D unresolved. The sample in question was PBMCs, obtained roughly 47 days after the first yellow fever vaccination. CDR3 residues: CASSFNGPPETQYF. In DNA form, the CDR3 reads TGTGCCAGCAGCTTCAATGGGCCCCCGGAGACCCAGTACTTC.